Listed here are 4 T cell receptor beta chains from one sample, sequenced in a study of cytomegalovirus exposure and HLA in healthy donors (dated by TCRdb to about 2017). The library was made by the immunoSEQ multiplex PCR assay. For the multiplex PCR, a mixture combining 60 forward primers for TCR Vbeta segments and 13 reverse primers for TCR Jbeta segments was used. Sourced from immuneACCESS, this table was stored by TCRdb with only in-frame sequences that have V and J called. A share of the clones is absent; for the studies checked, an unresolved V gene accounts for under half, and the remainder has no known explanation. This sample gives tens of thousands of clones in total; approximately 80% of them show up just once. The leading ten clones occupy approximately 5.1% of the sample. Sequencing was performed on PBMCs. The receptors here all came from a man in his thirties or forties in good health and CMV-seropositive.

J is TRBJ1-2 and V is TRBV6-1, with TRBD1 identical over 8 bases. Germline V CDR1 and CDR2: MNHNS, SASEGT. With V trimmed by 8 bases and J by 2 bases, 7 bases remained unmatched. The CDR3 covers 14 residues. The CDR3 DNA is TGTGCCAGCCTCAAGGGGGACAGGAACTATGGCTACACCTTC. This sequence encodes CASLKGDRNYGYTF.

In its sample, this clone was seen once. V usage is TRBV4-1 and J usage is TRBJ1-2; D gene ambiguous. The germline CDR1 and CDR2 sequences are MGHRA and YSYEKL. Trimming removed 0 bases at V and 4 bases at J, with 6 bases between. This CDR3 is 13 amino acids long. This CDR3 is CASSQELPYGYTF. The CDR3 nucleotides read TGCGCCAGCAGCCAAGAGCTACCCTATGGCTACACCTTC.

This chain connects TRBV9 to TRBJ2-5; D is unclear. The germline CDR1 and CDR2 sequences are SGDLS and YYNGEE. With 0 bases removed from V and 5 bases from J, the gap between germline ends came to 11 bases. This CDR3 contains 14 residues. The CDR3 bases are TGTGCCAGCAGCGTAGGTTTCCCCGGTGAGACCCAGTACTTC. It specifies CASSVGFPGETQYF.

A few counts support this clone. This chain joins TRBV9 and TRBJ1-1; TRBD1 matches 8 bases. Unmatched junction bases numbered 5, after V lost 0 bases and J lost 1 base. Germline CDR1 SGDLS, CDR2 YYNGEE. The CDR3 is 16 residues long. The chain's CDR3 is CASSVGGGQANTEAFF. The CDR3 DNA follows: TGTGCCAGCAGCGTAGGGGGGGGACAGGCGAACACTGAAGCTTTCTTT.